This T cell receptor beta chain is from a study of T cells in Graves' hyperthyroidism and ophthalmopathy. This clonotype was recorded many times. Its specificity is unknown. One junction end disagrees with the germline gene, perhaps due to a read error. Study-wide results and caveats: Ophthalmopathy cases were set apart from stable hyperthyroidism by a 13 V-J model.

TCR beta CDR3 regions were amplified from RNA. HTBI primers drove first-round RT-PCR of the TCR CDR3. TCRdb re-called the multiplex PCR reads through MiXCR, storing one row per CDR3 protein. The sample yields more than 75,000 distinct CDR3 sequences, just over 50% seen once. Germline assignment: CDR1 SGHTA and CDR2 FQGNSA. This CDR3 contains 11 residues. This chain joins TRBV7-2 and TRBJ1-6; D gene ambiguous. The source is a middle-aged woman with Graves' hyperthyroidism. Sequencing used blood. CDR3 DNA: TGTGTCAGCAGCCTTAATTCACCCCTCCACTTT. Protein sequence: CVSSLNSPLHF.